One and the same sample provided the 15 T cell receptor beta chains below, sequenced in a study of shared clonotypes between healthy human individuals. The repertoire was sequenced with immunoSEQ multiplex PCR; TCRdb's copy has only in-frame clones and lacks some. The sample lists roughly 2.5 million clones, around 90% seen once, with 0.14% in the top ten. Sequenced sample: naive CD4+ T cells sorted from blood. Described subset: CD45RA+ positively selected. Receptor source: a man aged 18 to 35 in good health.

The V gene is TRBV28, the J gene TRBJ2-5; 10 nucleotides match TRBD2. The end of the DNA aligns better with TRBJ2-7, so the J call may be wrong. Germline V gene lookup returns CDR1 MDHEN and CDR2 SYDVKM. This CDR3 is 15 amino acids long. The CDR3 DNA reads TGTGCCAGCAGTTTAGCGCTAGCGGGGGCCTACGAGCAGTACTTC. It encodes CASSLALAGAYEQYF.

The rearrangement links TRBV7-2 to TRBJ2-7; TRBD2 matches at 8 bases. Trimming removed 2 bases from V and 6 bases from J; junction bases left unmatched: 6. The germline V gene has CDR1 SGHTA and CDR2 FQGNSA. This CDR3 has 14 residues. The CDR3 coding sequence is TGTGCCAGCAGCTTACCGGGACTAGGAGGCGAGCAGTACTTC. Its protein product is CASSLPGLGGEQYF.

The count of this clone is one. This chain links TRBV5-5 with TRBJ2-7, with 11 bases fitting TRBD1. V shed 3 bases and J 2 bases; nucleotides not matched to a gene: 1. Germline-derived CDR1 and CDR2 are SGHKS and YYEKEE (reference sequence). CDR3 size: 14 residues. The CDR3 DNA is TGTGCCAGCAGCTGGACAGGGGGCGCCTACGAGCAGTACTTC. This sequence encodes CASSWTGGAYEQYF.

This chain connects TRBV9 to TRBJ1-1, with D possibly TRBD1 on 5 matching bases. Between the trimmed V and J ends, which lost 0 bases and 5 bases, there was a span of 14 bases. CDR1 is SGDLS and CDR2 is YYNGEE in the germline V gene. The CDR3 length is 15 residues. The CDR3: CASSVGGRSATEAFF. CDR3 nucleotides: TGTGCCAGCAGCGTAGGGGGGAGATCGGCGACTGAAGCTTTCTTT.

This clone was detected only a few times. The rearrangement joins TRBV28 to TRBJ1-1; D may be TRBD1 (5 bases). This CDR3 comprises 15 residues. Trimming left V 5 bases short and J 7 bases short, with 20 bases between. Germline values: CDR1 MDHEN, CDR2 SYDVKM. The CDR3 bases are TGTGCCAGCAGTCCCCTAAGTGAAGGGGCAGGTGAAGCTTTCTTT. The encoded protein is CASSPLSEGAGEAFF.

The J gene is TRBJ2-2, the V gene TRBV10-1; the D call may be TRBD1 or TRBD2 (5 bases each). Germline V gene lookup returns CDR1 WNHNN and CDR2 SYGVQD (reference sequence). The V end lost 4 bases, the J end lost 0 bases, and 12 bases lay between the germline ends. This CDR3 has 16 residues. The CDR3 DNA is TGCGCCAGCAGTGGGGGACCGAGGACGAACACCGGGGAGCTGTTTTTT. Translating gives CASSGGPRTNTGELFF.

The V gene is TRBV6-1, the J gene TRBJ2-4, with 8 positions matching TRBD1. This CDR3 spans 19 amino acids. The V gene end was trimmed by 2 bases and the J gene end by 5 bases; junction bases not matched to a gene: 17. The V gene's germline CDR1 is MNHNS and CDR2 SASEGT. The CDR3 nucleotides read TGTGCCAGCAGTGAATACCCGGGACAGGTCTTAATTCACGAAAACATTCAGTACTTC. Its translation is CASSEYPGQVLIHENIQYF.

This sequence joins TRBV6-5 and TRBJ1-2; D call uncertain. Germline lookup yields CDR1 MNHEY and CDR2 SVGAGI. Trimming took 5 bases from V and 8 from J, leaving 12 bases between them. This CDR3 comprises 12 residues. In nucleotides, the CDR3 is TGTGCCAGCAGTCCAAGGTTTCGGGGCTACACCTTC. Protein sequence: CASSPRFRGYTF.

This chain connects TRBV5-4 to TRBJ2-2; 10 bases match TRBD1. V shed 0 bases and J 3 bases; nucleotides not matched to a gene: 5. Germline CDR1 and CDR2: SGHNT and YYREEE (reference sequence). The CDR3 has 17 amino acids. The DNA for the CDR3 is TGTGCCAGCAGCTTGGAATGGGACAGGGGAGACACCGGGGAGCTGTTTTTT. This translates into CASSLEWDRGDTGELFF.

This clone was recorded only once. This chain joins TRBV5-1 and TRBJ1-1; D perhaps matches TRBD1 (6 bases). The CDR3 spans 17 residues. The germline V and J ends were trimmed by 0 bases and 6 bases, with 21 bases remaining between them. Germline assignment: CDR1 SGHRS and CDR2 YFSETQ. The CDR3, as DNA: TGCGCCAGCAGCTTGGTTACTACAGGGTTGGGGAGATCTGAAGCTTTCTTT. Translated, it gives CASSLVTTGLGRSEAFF.

The chain uses TRBV5-4 and TRBJ2-2, with D tentatively TRBD1 (6 bases). The germline gives CDR1 SGHNT, CDR2 YYREEE (reference sequence). This CDR3 has 13 residues. Trimming took off 4 bases at V and 8 bases at J, with 12 bases between the two ends. The CDR3 bases are TGTGCCAGCAGCCAGGGGCTCCTGGGGGAGCTGTTTTTT. It yields the protein CASSQGLLGELFF.

The chain joins TRBV18 to TRBJ2-3; 7 bases align to TRBD1. Germline CDR1 reads KGHSH; CDR2 reads LQKENI. The CDR3 totals 15 residues. The ends lost 3 bases at V and 5 bases at J; junction bases unmatched: 8. The CDR3 coding sequence is TGTGCCAGCTCACCGCCGGGACAGCGTGGAGATACGCAGTATTTT. Its protein is CASSPPGQRGDTQYF.

Of note for this clone: Other DNA variants within this sample encode the same CDR3. The chain is built from TRBV18 and TRBJ1-2; TRBD1 agrees at 7 bases. The CDR3 runs to 13 residues. V lost 6 bases, J lost 2 bases, and 3 bases stayed unmatched. The V gene's germline CDR1 is KGHSH and CDR2 LQKENI. This CDR3 is CASSPTGNYGYTF. The CDR3 DNA reads TGTGCCAGCTCCCCGACAGGGAACTATGGCTACACCTTC. Variable domain in full (rest from reference TRBV18 and TRBJ1-2): NAGVMQNPRHLVRRRGQEARLRCSPMKGHSHVYWYRQLPEEGLKFMVYLQKENIIDESGMPKERFSAEFPKEGPSILRIQQVVRGDSAAYFCASSPTGNYGYTFGSGTRLTVV.

In its sample, this clone was seen a few times. The chain employs TRBV25-1 and TRBJ1-5; D is possibly TRBD1 (5 bases). Trimming removed 3 bases at V and 3 bases at J, with 6 bases between. This CDR3 has 13 amino acids. Germline assignment: CDR1 MGHDK and CDR2 SYGVNS. CDR3 loop: CASSDRVNQPQHF. The CDR3 coding sequence is TGTGCCAGCAGTGACAGGGTCAATCAGCCCCAGCATTTT.

This sequence joins TRBV28 and TRBJ1-4; TRBD1 agrees at 10 bases. Trimming removed 6 bases from V and 8 bases from J; junction bases left unmatched: 6. There are 14 residues in the CDR3. Per the germline V gene, CDR1 is MDHEN and CDR2 is SYDVKM. CDR3 nucleotides: TGTGCCAGCAGGGGACAGGGGAGGAGCGAAAAACTGTTTTTT. Residues: CASRGQGRSEKLFF.